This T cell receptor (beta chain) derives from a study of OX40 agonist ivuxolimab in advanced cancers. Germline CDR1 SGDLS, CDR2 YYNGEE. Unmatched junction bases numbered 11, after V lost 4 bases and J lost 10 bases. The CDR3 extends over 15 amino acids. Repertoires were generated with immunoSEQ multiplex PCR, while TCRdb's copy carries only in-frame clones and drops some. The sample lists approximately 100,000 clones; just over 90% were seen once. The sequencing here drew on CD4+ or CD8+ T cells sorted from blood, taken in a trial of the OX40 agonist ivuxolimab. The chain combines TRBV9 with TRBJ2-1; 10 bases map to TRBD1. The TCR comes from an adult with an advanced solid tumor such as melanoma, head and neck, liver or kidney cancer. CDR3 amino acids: CASSPGQGLQIEQFF. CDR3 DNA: TGTGCCAGCAGCCCGGGACAGGGGTTACAGATAGAGCAGTTCTTC.